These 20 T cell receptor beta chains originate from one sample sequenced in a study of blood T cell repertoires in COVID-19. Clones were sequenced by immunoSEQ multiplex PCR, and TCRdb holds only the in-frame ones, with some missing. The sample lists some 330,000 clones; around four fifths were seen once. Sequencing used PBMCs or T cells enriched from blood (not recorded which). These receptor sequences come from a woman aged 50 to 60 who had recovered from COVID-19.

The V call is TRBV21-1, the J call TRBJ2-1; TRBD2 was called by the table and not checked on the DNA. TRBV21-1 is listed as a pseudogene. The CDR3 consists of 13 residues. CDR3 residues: CAGTAGSYNEQFF. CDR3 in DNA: TGTGCCGGCACGGCGGGGAGCTACAATGAGCAGTTCTTC.

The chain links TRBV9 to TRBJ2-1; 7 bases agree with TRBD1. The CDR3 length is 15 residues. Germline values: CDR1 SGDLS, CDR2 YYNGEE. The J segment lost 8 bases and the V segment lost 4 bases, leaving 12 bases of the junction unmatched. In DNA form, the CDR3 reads TGTGCCAGCAGCCCCCGACAGGGAGCCGGCGATGAGCAGTTCTTC. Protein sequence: CASSPRQGAGDEQFF.

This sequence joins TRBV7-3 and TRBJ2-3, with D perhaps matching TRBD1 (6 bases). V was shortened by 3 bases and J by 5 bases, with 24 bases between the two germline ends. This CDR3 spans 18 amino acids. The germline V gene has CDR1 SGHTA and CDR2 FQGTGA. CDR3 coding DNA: TGTGCCAGCAGCTTGCGGGCCCTTGGGGACACCCAGATAGATACGCAGTATTTT. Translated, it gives CASSLRALGDTQIDTQYF. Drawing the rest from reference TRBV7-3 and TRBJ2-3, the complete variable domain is GAGVSQTPSNKVTEKGKYVELRCDPISGHTALYWYRQSLGQGPEFLIYFQGTGAADDSGLPNDRFFAVRPEGSVSTLKIQRTERGDSAVYLCASSLRALGDTQIDTQYFGPGTRLTVL.

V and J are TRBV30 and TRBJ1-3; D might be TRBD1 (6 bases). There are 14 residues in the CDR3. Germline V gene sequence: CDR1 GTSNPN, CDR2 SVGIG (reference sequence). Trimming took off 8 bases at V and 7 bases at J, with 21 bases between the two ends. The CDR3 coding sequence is TGTGCCAGTCAGAAGAGGCAGGGGCCGAACACCATATATTTT. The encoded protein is CASQKRQGPNTIYF.

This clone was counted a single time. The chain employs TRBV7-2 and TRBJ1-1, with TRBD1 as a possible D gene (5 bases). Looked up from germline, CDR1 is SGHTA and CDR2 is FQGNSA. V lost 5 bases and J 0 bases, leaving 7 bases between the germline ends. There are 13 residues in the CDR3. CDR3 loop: CASSGGMNTEAFF. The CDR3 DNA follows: TGTGCCAGCAGCGGGGGGATGAACACTGAAGCTTTCTTT. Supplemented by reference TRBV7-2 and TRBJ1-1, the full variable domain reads GAGVSQSPSNKVTEKGKDVELRCDPISGHTALYWYRQSLGQGLEFLIYFQGNSAPDKSGLPSDRFSAERTGGSVSTLTIQRTQQEDSAVYLCASSGGMNTEAFFGQGTRLTVV.

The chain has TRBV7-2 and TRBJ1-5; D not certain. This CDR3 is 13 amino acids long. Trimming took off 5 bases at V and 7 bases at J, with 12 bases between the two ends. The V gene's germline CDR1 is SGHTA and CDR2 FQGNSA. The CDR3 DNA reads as TGTGCCAGCAGCGCCCAGGAGGGCCAGCCCCAGCATTTT. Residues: CASSAQEGQPQHF.

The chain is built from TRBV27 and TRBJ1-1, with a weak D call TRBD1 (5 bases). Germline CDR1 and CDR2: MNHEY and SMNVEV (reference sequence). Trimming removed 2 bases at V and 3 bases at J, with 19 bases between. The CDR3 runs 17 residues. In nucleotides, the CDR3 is TGTGCCAGCAGTTTAAGGGGCAGCCGAATGGCGGACACTGAAGCTTTCTTT. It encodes CASSLRGSRMADTEAFF.

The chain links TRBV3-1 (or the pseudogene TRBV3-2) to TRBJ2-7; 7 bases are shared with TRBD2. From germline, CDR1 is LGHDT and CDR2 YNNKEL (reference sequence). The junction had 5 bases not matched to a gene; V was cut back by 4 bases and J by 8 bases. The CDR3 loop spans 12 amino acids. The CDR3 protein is CASSPGGSKQYF. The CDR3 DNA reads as TGTGCCAGCAGCCCTGGCGGGAGTAAGCAGTACTTC.

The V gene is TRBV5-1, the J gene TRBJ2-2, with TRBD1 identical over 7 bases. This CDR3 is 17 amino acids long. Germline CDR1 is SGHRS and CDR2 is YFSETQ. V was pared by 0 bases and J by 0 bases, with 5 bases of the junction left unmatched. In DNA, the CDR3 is TGCGCCAGCAGCTTGGCGGGACAGAGCGCGAACACCGGGGAGCTGTTTTTT. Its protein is CASSLAGQSANTGELFF.

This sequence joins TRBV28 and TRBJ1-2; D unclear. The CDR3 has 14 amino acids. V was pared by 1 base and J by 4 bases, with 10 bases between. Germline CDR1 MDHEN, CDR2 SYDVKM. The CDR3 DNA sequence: TGTGCCAGCAGTTTATCCGGGATTAGCTATGGCTACACCTTC. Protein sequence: CASSLSGISYGYTF.

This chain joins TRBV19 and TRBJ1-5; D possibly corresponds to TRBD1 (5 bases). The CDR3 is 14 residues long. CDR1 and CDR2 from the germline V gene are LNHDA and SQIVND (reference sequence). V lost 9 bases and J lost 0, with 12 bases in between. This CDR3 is CASRERYSNQPQHF. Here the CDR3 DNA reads TGTGCCAGCAGGGAAAGATATAGCAATCAGCCCCAGCATTTT. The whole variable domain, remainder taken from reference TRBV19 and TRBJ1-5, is DGGITQSPKYLFRKEGQNVTLSCEQNLNHDAMYWYRQDPGQGLRLIYYSQIVNDFQKGDIAEGYSVSREKKESFPLTVTSAQKNPTAFYLCASRERYSNQPQHFGDGTRLSIL.

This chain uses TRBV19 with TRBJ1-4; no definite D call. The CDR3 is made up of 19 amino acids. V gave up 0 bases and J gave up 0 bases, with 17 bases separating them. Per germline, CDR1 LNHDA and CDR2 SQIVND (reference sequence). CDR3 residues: CASSIDFGSHIATNEKLFF. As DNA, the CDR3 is TGTGCCAGTAGTATAGATTTTGGCTCACACATTGCAACTAATGAAAAACTGTTTTTT.

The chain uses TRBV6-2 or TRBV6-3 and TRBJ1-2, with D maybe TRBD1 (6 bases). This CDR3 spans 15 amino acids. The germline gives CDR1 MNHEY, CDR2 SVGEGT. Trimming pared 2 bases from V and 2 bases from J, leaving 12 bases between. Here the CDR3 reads CASSYGGRRNYGYTF. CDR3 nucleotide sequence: TGTGCCAGCAGTTACGGGGGCAGGAGAAACTATGGCTACACCTTC.

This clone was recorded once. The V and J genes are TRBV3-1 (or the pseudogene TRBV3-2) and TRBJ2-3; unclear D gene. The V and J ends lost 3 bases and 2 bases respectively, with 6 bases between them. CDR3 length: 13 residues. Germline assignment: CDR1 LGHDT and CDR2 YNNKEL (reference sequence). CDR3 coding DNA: TGTGCCAGCAGCCACGCGGTCACAGATACGCAGTATTTT. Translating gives CASSHAVTDTQYF.

The CDR3, as DNA: TGCGCCAGCAGCCAGAAAGAGACCCAGTACTTC. Translated: CASSQKETQYF. This chain links TRBV5-1 with TRBJ2-5; D is undetermined. The CDR3 covers 11 residues. CDR1 is SGHRS and CDR2 is YFSETQ in the germline V gene. Trimming pared 4 bases from V and 3 bases from J, leaving 4 bases between.

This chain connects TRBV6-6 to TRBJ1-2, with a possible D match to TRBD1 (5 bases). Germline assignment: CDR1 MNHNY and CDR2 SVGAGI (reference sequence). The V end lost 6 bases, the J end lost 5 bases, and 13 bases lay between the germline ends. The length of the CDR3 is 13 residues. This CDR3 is CASSTTVFYGYTF. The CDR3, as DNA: TGTGCCAGCAGCACGACAGTTTTTTATGGCTACACCTTC.

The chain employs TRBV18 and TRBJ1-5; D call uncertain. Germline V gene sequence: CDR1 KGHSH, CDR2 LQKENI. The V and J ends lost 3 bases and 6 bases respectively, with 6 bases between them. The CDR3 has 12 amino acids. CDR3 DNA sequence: TGTGCCAGCTCACCGCGAAGTCAGCCCCAGCATTTT. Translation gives CASSPRSQPQHF.

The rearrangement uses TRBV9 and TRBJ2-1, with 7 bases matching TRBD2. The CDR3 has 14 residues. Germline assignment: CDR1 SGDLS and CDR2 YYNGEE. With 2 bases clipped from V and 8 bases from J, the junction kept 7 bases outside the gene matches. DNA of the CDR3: TGTGCCAGCAGCGTGACTAGCTCTAACGATGAGCAGTTCTTC. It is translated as CASSVTSSNDEQFF.

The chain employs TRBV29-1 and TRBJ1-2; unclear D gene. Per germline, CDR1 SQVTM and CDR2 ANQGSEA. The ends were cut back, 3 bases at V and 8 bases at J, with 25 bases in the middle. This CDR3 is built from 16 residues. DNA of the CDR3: TGCAGCGTTGAGGGCAGCTTTGAAGGTGTTAGAGAAGGCTACACCTTC. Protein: CSVEGSFEGVREGYTF.

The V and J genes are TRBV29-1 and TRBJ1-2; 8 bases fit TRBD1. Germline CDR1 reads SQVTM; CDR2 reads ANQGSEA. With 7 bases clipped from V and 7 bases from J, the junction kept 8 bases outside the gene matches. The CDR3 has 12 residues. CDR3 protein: CSAKDRDGGYTF. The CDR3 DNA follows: TGCAGCGCAAAGGACAGGGACGGTGGCTACACCTTC.